A selection of T cell receptor beta chains follows, all from one sample in a study of a mutant IDH1 vaccine in newly diagnosed glioma. Profiled with immunoSEQ multiplex PCR; TCRdb holds only in-frame clones, not every one. The data contain tens of thousands of clones, around 86% of them singletons. No antigens are known for them. Material: PBMCs, obtained from a glioma patient whose treatment included an IDH1 peptide vaccine. All receptors come from a man aged 40-55 years with glioma. The CDR3 runs from the conserved cysteine through the conserved F or W. D genes are given only for firm matches. The size field is filled for only some rows; it gives once, few, many or a size class.

len: 14; v_gene: TRBV19; j_gene: TRBJ2-7; abundance: NA; d_gene: NA; CDR3nt: TGTGCCAGTAGTTCGGGCAGGGCATCCTTCGAGCAGTACTTC; CDR3aa: CASSSGRASFEQYF
len: 14; v_gene: TRBV18; j_gene: TRBJ2-7; abundance: NA; d_gene: NA; CDR3nt: TGTGCCAGCTCACCACCGGTACCCTCGCACGAGCAGTACTTC; CDR3aa: CASSPPVPSHEQYF
len: 12; v_gene: TRBV5-5; j_gene: TRBJ2-3; abundance: NA; d_gene: NA; CDR3nt: TGTGCCAGCAGCTTGGAGGCAGATACGCAGTATTTT; CDR3aa: CASSLEADTQYF
len: 16; v_gene: TRBV7-8; j_gene: TRBJ1-5; abundance: once; d_gene: NA; CDR3nt: TGTGCCAGCAGCTTAGAAGGGGCGGGGTTCAATCAGCCCCAGCATTTT; CDR3aa: CASSLEGAGFNQPQHF
len: 15; v_gene: TRBV15; j_gene: TRBJ2-2; abundance: NA; d_gene: NA; CDR3nt: TGTGCCACCAGCCCACCCGGGACTCACACCGGGGAGCTGTTTTTT; CDR3aa: CATSPPGTHTGELFF
len: 14; v_gene: TRBV2; j_gene: TRBJ2-7; abundance: NA; d_gene: NA; CDR3nt: TGTGCCAGCAGTGACATCCTCAGCTCCTACGAGCAGTACTTC; CDR3aa: CASSDILSSYEQYF
len: 15; v_gene: TRBV19; j_gene: TRBJ1-2; abundance: NA; d_gene: TRBD1; CDR3nt: TGTGCCAGTAGCCTTGGGACAGGGTATTTTATTGGCTACACCTTC; CDR3aa: CASSLGTGYFIGYTF
len: 14; v_gene: TRBV12-5; j_gene: TRBJ1-2; abundance: NA; d_gene: NA; CDR3nt: TGTGCTAGTGGTTGGCGACAGAGTAACTATGGCTACACCTTC; CDR3aa: CASGWRQSNYGYTF
len: 16; v_gene: TRBV5-6; j_gene: TRBJ1-3; abundance: NA; d_gene: NA; CDR3nt: TGTGCCAGCAGCTTGGGGTTAGTTTACTCTGGAAACACCATATATTTT; CDR3aa: CASSLGLVYSGNTIYF
len: 15; v_gene: TRBV5-6; j_gene: TRBJ1-1; abundance: NA; d_gene: TRBD1; CDR3nt: TGTGCCAGCAGCTTGGGGGGACAGGGAAGCACTGAAGCTTTCTTT; CDR3aa: CASSLGGQGSTEAFF
len: 14; v_gene: TRBV14; j_gene: TRBJ2-5; abundance: medium-sized; d_gene: TRBD2; CDR3nt: TGTGCCAGCAGCCAAGCAGCGGGGCAAGAGACCCAGTACTTC; CDR3aa: CASSQAAGQETQYF
len: 14; v_gene: TRBV19; j_gene: TRBJ2-7; abundance: once; d_gene: NA; CDR3nt: TGTGCCAGTAGTATAGGTGACTTTGGATACGAGCAGTACTTC; CDR3aa: CASSIGDFGYEQYF
len: 17; v_gene: TRBV27; j_gene: TRBJ2-7; abundance: NA; d_gene: NA; CDR3nt: TGTGCCAGCAGTTTAGAGGCCCGGGGGGCGTACTCCTACGAGCAGTACTTC; CDR3aa: CASSLEARGAYSYEQYF
len: 14; v_gene: TRBV27; j_gene: TRBJ1-5; abundance: NA; d_gene: NA; CDR3nt: TGTGCCAGCTCCGGCCCGGGCAGCAATCAGCCCCAGCATTTT; CDR3aa: CASSGPGSNQPQHF
len: 15; v_gene: TRBV6-5; j_gene: TRBJ2-1; abundance: NA; d_gene: NA; CDR3nt: TGTGCTAGCAGCCAGAGGGGGGAGGCTAGTAATGAGCAGTTCTTC; CDR3aa: CASSQRGEASNEQFF
len: 15; v_gene: TRBV4-1; j_gene: TRBJ1-5; abundance: once; d_gene: NA; CDR3nt: TGCGCCAGCAGCCAAGTGAGGACATATGATCAACCCCAGCATTTT; CDR3aa: CASSQVRTYDQPQHF
len: 15; v_gene: TRBV10-2; j_gene: TRBJ2-7; abundance: NA; d_gene: TRBD2; CDR3nt: TGCGCCAGCAGTAAAGGGACTAGCGGCTCCTACGAGCAGTACTTC; CDR3aa: CASSKGTSGSYEQYF
len: 14; v_gene: TRBV6-1; j_gene: TRBJ2-7; abundance: NA; d_gene: NA; CDR3nt: TGTGCCAGCAGGACTCCAGGGGGAGGTGGCGAGCAGTACTTC; CDR3aa: CASRTPGGGGEQYF
len: 15; v_gene: TRBV5-1; j_gene: TRBJ2-7; abundance: once; d_gene: NA; CDR3nt: TGCGCCAGCAGCTTAAGCAGGACGGCGTCCTACGAGCAGTACTTC; CDR3aa: CASSLSRTASYEQYF
len: 15; v_gene: TRBV27; j_gene: TRBJ2-5; abundance: NA; d_gene: TRBD1; CDR3nt: TGTGCCAGCAGTTTGCCTGGGACAGGGGTTGAGACCCAGTACTTC; CDR3aa: CASSLPGTGVETQYF
len: 14; v_gene: TRBV7-9; j_gene: TRBJ1-4; abundance: NA; d_gene: NA; CDR3nt: TGTGCCAGCAGCTTTACCACAGAGGATGAAAAACTGTTTTTT; CDR3aa: CASSFTTEDEKLFF
len: 15; v_gene: TRBV9; j_gene: TRBJ2-5; abundance: few; d_gene: TRBD1; CDR3nt: TGTGCCAGCAGCACCTCGGGACAGGGCCGGGAGACCCAGTACTTC; CDR3aa: CASSTSGQGRETQYF
len: 16; v_gene: TRBV15; j_gene: TRBJ2-5; abundance: NA; d_gene: TRBD2; CDR3nt: TGTGCCACCAGCAGAGGGCTAGCGGGGGACCAAGAGACCCAGTACTTC; CDR3aa: CATSRGLAGDQETQYF
len: 15; v_gene: TRBV4-1; j_gene: TRBJ2-1; abundance: few; d_gene: NA; CDR3nt: TGCGCCAGCAGCCAAGAACGCGGGACTGCGAATGAGCAGTTCTTC; CDR3aa: CASSQERGTANEQFF
len: 14; v_gene: TRBV10-3; j_gene: TRBJ2-7; abundance: NA; d_gene: TRBD1; CDR3nt: TGTGCCAATAAACCGGGACAGGAGTCCTACGAGCAGTACTTC; CDR3aa: CANKPGQESYEQYF
len: 15; v_gene: TRBV19; j_gene: TRBJ2-6; abundance: NA; d_gene: NA; CDR3nt: TGTGCCAGTAGTATCAGGCCCCCTGGGGCCAACGTCCTGACTTTC; CDR3aa: CASSIRPPGANVLTF
len: 15; v_gene: TRBV7-2; j_gene: TRBJ1-2; abundance: few; d_gene: TRBD1; CDR3nt: TGTGCCAGCAGCTACATGACAGGGGCTAACTATGGCTACACCTTC; CDR3aa: CASSYMTGANYGYTF
len: 14; v_gene: TRBV5-1; j_gene: TRBJ1-2; abundance: NA; d_gene: NA; CDR3nt: TGCGCCAGCAGCTTGGGTTCGGCAGGTCCGGGCTACACCTTC; CDR3aa: CASSLGSAGPGYTF
len: 13; v_gene: TRBV7-3; j_gene: TRBJ2-1; abundance: NA; d_gene: NA; CDR3nt: TGTGCCAGCAGCTTTGGTCAGTCCGGGGAGCAGTTCTTC; CDR3aa: CASSFGQSGEQFF
len: 12; v_gene: TRBV7-9; j_gene: TRBJ1-5; abundance: NA; d_gene: NA; CDR3nt: TGTGCCAGCAGCCATCCCGAACAGCCCCAGCATTTT; CDR3aa: CASSHPEQPQHF
len: 11; v_gene: TRBV7-2; j_gene: TRBJ2-7; abundance: NA; d_gene: NA; CDR3nt: TGTGCCAGCAGCGCCTTCTACGAGCAGTACTTC; CDR3aa: CASSAFYEQYF
len: 16; v_gene: TRBV6-4; j_gene: TRBJ2-2; abundance: NA; d_gene: NA; CDR3nt: TGTGCCAGCAGTGAGTCGGCCGGAATGAACACCGGGGAGCTGTTTTTT; CDR3aa: CASSESAGMNTGELFF
len: 16; v_gene: TRBV5-4; j_gene: TRBJ1-2; abundance: NA; d_gene: NA; CDR3nt: TGTGCCAGCAGCTTAGGGGGGTCACCCCTCCTCTATGGCTACACCTTC; CDR3aa: CASSLGGSPLLYGYTF
len: 14; v_gene: TRBV7-2; j_gene: TRBJ1-5; abundance: once; d_gene: NA; CDR3nt: TGTGCCAGCAGCCCGTCGACGGGCGGGCAGCCCCAGCATTTT; CDR3aa: CASSPSTGGQPQHF
len: 15; v_gene: TRBV5-4; j_gene: TRBJ2-2; abundance: NA; d_gene: NA; CDR3nt: TGTGCCAGCAGCTTGACGAGGGATTTCACCGGGGAGCTGTTTTTT; CDR3aa: CASSLTRDFTGELFF
len: 15; v_gene: TRBV9; j_gene: TRBJ2-5; abundance: once; d_gene: TRBD1; CDR3nt: TGTGCCAGCAGCACAACGACAGGGCAACAAGAGACCCAGTACTTC; CDR3aa: CASSTTTGQQETQYF
len: 13; v_gene: TRBV7-3; j_gene: TRBJ1-1; abundance: once; d_gene: NA; CDR3nt: TGTGCCAGCAGCGCTTCAGCTAGGACTGAAGCTTTCTTT; CDR3aa: CASSASARTEAFF
len: 16; v_gene: TRBV5-4; j_gene: TRBJ2-3; abundance: NA; d_gene: TRBD2; CDR3nt: TGTGCCAGCAGCTTATCGGGTAGCGGGAGTATCGGTACGCAGTATTTT; CDR3aa: CASSLSGSGSIGTQYF
len: 13; v_gene: TRBV9; j_gene: TRBJ2-1; abundance: few; d_gene: NA; CDR3nt: TGTGCCAGCAGCGTAGCTACCAGGGACCCATCGATCTTC; CDR3aa: CASSVATRDPSIF
len: 14; v_gene: TRBV5-4; j_gene: TRBJ1-5; abundance: NA; d_gene: NA; CDR3nt: TGTGCCAGCAGCTTGGGACAGACTAATCAGCCCCAGCATTTT; CDR3aa: CASSLGQTNQPQHF
len: 15; v_gene: TRBV5-1; j_gene: TRBJ1-2; abundance: NA; d_gene: NA; CDR3nt: TGCGCCAGCAGCTTGGAACCGGGGACTGCTGGAGGCTACACCTTC; CDR3aa: CASSLEPGTAGGYTF
len: 14; v_gene: TRBV19; j_gene: TRBJ2-5; abundance: NA; d_gene: NA; CDR3nt: TGTGCCAGTAGTTCCCCGGGAGTAGTAGAGACCCAGTACTTC; CDR3aa: CASSSPGVVETQYF
len: 13; v_gene: TRBV4-3; j_gene: TRBJ1-1; abundance: NA; d_gene: NA; CDR3nt: TGCGCCAGCAGCCAAGATACTAGGACTGAAGCTTTCTTT; CDR3aa: CASSQDTRTEAFF
len: 15; v_gene: TRBV19; j_gene: TRBJ1-1; abundance: once; d_gene: TRBD1; CDR3nt: TGTGCCAGTAGAACCGGGACAGGGCTGAAAGCTGAAGCTTTCTTT; CDR3aa: CASRTGTGLKAEAFF
len: 15; v_gene: TRBV7-2; j_gene: TRBJ2-2; abundance: NA; d_gene: NA; CDR3nt: TGTGCCAGCAGCTTCCGGGACTCCCGTTCGGGGGAGCTGTTTTTT; CDR3aa: CASSFRDSRSGELFF
len: 16; v_gene: TRBV7-9; j_gene: TRBJ2-7; abundance: NA; d_gene: TRBD1; CDR3nt: TGTGCCAGCAGCCCGATGTTGGGACAGGGGAAAAACGAGCAGTACTTC; CDR3aa: CASSPMLGQGKNEQYF
len: 14; v_gene: TRBV7-9; j_gene: TRBJ1-2; abundance: NA; d_gene: NA; CDR3nt: TGTGCCAGCAGGCAACTCCAGGGATTTGGTGGCTACACCTTC; CDR3aa: CASRQLQGFGGYTF
len: 15; v_gene: TRBV23-1; j_gene: TRBJ2-6; abundance: NA; d_gene: NA; CDR3nt: TGCGCCAGCACGCAACAGGGTACTGGGGCCAACGTCCTGACTTTC; CDR3aa: CASTQQGTGANVLTF